This TCR beta chain comes out of a study of cytomegalovirus exposure and HLA in healthy donors. Study results and caveats: Previously analyzed data showed that most TCR beta V segments were productive at a frequency of about 90% or about 30%. The authors later linked a missense DCLRE1C variant to TCR beta V- and J-gene trimming. CMV serostatus was the sole immune exposure data available. In a later analysis, TCR association rates varied by HLA locus: DRB1 most, HLA-C fewest.

This clone was seen just once. Its target is unknown. The PCR used 60 Vbeta and 13 Jbeta primers. Data came from immunoSEQ multiplex PCR; TCRdb stores just in-frame clones and leaves some out. The sample yields 90,000 to 100,000 clones, approximately 71% seen once. Germline-derived CDR1 and CDR2 are MNHNY and SVGAGI (reference sequence). This CDR3 spans 15 amino acids. V was pared by 2 bases and J by 5 bases, with 16 bases between. The receptor comes from a female donor in good health and CMV-seronegative. Sequencing used PBMCs. The chain employs TRBV6-6 and TRBJ2-7, with D possibly TRBD1 on 6 matching bases. The CDR3 DNA follows: TGTGCCAGCAGTTACCAGGGGCAGGGGTTCCACGAGCAGTACTTC. Protein: CASSYQGQGFHEQYF.